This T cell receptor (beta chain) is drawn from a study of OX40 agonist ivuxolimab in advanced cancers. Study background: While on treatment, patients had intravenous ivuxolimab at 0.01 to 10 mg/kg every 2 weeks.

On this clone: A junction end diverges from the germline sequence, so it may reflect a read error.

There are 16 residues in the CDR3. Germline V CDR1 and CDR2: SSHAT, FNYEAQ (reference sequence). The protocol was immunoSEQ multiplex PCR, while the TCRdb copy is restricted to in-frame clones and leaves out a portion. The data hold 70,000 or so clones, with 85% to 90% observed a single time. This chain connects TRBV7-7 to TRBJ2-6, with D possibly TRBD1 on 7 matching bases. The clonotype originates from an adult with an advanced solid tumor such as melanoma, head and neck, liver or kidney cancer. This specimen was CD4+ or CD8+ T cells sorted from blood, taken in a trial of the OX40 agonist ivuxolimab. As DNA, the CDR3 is TGTGCTAGCAGCGACAGGGCGGGATCTGGGGCCAACGTCCTGACTTTC. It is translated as CASSDRAGSGANVLTF.